The sequence of this T cell receptor beta chain was determined in a study of T-cell reconstitution after alpha-beta-depleted transplantation in children. Study-wide points: T-cell counts and diversity at one year following transplant were attributed mainly to newly produced T cells. About two months after transplant, alpha-beta T cells reportedly came from several hundred expanded graft clones.

The germline V gene has CDR1 DFQATT and CDR2 SNEGSKA (reference sequence). V was trimmed by 0 bases and J by 3 bases, leaving 12 bases between them. The length of the CDR3 is 15 residues. To note about this clonotype: Its matching antigen is unknown.

Molecular barcoding with unique molecular identifiers was used for the TCRbeta library. One entry per CDR3 protein, called by TCRdb with MiXCR from the PCR reads. The table includes under 400,000 distinct CDR3 sequences, around 25% detected once. The sequencing here drew on PBMCs, mostly from graft donor cells, taken 180 days after TCRalphabeta/CD19-depleted stem cell transplant. The sequence was obtained from a male patient younger than 18 who had a stem cell transplant for acute lymphoblastic leukemia, so the T cells may come from the graft donor. This chain connects TRBV20-1 to TRBJ1-3; no definite D call. The CDR3 spells CSARDIGGSGNTIYF. The CDR3 DNA reads TGCAGTGCTAGAGATATAGGAGGTAGTGGAAACACCATATATTTT.